The table lists the clone carrying this T cell receptor beta chain with many counts. As yet, its antigen is unknown. An approximately 10 ml volume of fresh peripheral blood provided the PBMCs. V lost 6 bases, J lost 0 bases, and 15 bases lay in between. The CDR3 contains 16 residues. Germline lookup yields CDR1 SNHLY and CDR2 FYNNEI. These data come from a study of T cells in Graves' hyperthyroidism and ophthalmopathy. Study results and caveats: Separating ophthalmopathy from stable hyperthyroidism was achieved by a 13 V-J model.

What was amplified from RNA transcripts were TCR beta CDR3 regions. In the first-round RT-PCR of the TCR CDR3, the HTBI primer set was used. TCRdb independently ran MiXCR on the multiplex PCR reads; one entry per CDR3 protein. The sample shows around 720,000 distinct CDR3 sequences, 35% of them seen only once. This sequence was found in a woman in her thirties or forties with Graves' hyperthyroidism. The chain is built from TRBV2 and TRBJ1-3; D gene unclear. Sequenced input: blood. The chain's CDR3 is CASSYLGRSSGNTIYF. In nucleotides, the CDR3 is TGTGCCAGCAGCTACCTCGGAAGAAGCTCTGGAAACACCATATATTTT.